The 3 T cell receptor beta chains below all came from one sample that was sequenced in a study of CD8+ T cells in alopecia areata. cDNA prepared by RNA extraction and subsequent reverse transcription served as the template for sequencing. Here immunoSEQ multiplex PCR was the method, and the copy in TCRdb shows in-frame clones only, minus some. The sample includes about 98,000 clones, less than 50% of them seen just once. The specimen was CD4+ T cells sorted from blood. The receptor source for this set is a human donor with alopecia areata.

This clone has a single count. The rearrangement uses TRBV30 and TRBJ2-7, with a weak D call TRBD2 (5 bases). The length of the CDR3 is 13 residues. V was clipped by 3 bases and J by 4 bases, with 13 bases between them. Per the germline V gene, CDR1 is GTSNPN and CDR2 is SVGIG (reference sequence). The CDR3 nucleotides are TGTGCCTGGAGAGCGGCAGGATCTTACGAGCAGTACTTC. Residues: CAWRAAGSYEQYF.

The chain uses TRBV30 and TRBJ2-7; TRBD2 might be the D (5 bases). CDR1 is GTSNPN and CDR2 is SVGIG in the germline V gene (reference sequence). The CDR3 runs 12 residues. V lost 2 bases and J lost 3, with 8 bases in between. In nucleotides, the CDR3 is TGTGCCTGGAGTACGGGATTCTACGAGCAGTACTTC. Its protein is CAWSTGFYEQYF.

The rearrangement joins TRBV29-1 to TRBJ2-7; TRBD2 matches at 7 bases. This CDR3 is built from 13 residues. V lost 7 bases and J lost 7; bases outside the gene matches: 13. CDR1 and CDR2 from the germline V gene are SQVTM and ANQGSEA. This CDR3 is CSAYLVAGEEQYF. The CDR3 nucleotides are TGCAGCGCATACCTGGTAGCGGGTGAAGAGCAGTACTTC.